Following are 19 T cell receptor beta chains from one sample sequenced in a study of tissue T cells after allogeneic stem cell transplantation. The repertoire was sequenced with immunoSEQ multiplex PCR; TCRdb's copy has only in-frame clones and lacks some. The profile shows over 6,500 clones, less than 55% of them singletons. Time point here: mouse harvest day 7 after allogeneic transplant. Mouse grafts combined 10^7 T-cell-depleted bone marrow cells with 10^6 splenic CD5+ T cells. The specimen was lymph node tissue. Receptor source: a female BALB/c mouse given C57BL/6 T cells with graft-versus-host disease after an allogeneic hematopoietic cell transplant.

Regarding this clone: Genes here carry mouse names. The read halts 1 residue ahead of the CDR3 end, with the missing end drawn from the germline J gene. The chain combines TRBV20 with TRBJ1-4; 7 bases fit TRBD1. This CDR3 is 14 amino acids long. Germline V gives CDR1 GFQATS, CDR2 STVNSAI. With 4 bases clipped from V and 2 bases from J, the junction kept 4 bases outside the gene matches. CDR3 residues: CGAKTGISNERLFF. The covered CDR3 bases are TGTGGTGCTAAGACAGGGATCTCCAACGAAAGATTATTT.

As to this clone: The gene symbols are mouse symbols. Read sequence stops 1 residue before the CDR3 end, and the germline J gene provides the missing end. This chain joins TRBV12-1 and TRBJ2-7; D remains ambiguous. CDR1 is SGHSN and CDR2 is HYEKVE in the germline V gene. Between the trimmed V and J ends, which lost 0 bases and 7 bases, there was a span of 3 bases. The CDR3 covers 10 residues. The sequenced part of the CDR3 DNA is TGTGCCAGCTCTCTCGAGGAACAGTAC. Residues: CASSLEEQY. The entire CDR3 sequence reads CASSLEEQYF.

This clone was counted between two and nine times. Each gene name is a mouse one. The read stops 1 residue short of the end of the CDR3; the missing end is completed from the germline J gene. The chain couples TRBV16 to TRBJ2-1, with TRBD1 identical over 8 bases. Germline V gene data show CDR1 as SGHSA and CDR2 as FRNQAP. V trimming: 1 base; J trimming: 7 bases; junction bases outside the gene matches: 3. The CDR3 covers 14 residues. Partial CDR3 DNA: TGTGCAAGCAGCTTAGGGGCAGGGGGCGCTGAGCAGTTC. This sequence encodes CASSLGAGGAEQF. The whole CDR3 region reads CASSLGAGGAEQFF.

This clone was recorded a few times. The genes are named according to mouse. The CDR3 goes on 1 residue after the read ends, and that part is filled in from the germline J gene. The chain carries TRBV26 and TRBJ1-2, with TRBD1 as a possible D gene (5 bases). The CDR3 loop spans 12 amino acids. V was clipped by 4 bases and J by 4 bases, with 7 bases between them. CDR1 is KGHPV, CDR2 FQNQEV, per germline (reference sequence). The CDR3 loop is CASSPQGSDYTF. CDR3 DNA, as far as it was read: TGTGCCAGCAGTCCCCAGGGCTCCGACTACACC.

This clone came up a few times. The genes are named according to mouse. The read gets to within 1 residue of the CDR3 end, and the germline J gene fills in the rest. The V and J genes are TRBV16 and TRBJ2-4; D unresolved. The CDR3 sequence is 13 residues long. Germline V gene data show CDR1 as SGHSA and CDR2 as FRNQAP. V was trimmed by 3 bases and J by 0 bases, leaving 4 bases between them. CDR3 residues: CASSFDSQNTLYF. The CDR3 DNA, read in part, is TGTGCAAGCAGCTTTGACAGTCAAAACACCTTGTAC.

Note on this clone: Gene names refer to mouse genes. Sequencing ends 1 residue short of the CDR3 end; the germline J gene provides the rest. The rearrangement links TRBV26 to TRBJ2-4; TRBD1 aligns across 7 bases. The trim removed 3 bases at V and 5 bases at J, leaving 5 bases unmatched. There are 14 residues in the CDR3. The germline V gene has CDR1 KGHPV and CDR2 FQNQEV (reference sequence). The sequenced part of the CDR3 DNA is TGTGCCAGCAGTCTAAAGGGACAGATAAACACCTTGTAC. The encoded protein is CASSLKGQINTLY. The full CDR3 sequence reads CASSLKGQINTLYF.

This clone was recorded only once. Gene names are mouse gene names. The sequenced part of the CDR3 DNA is TGTGGTGCTAGGGCCATTAACCAAGACACCCAGTAC. Amino acid sequence: CGARAINQDTQY. From start to end, the CDR3 is CGARAINQDTQYF. This sequence joins TRBV20 and TRBJ2-5, with D hard to call. Coverage ceases 1 residue before the CDR3 finishes, and the germline J gene fills in the end. CDR1 and CDR2 from the germline V gene are GFQATS and STVNSAI. V gave up 1 base and J gave up 0 bases, with 5 bases separating them. The CDR3 sequence is 13 residues long.

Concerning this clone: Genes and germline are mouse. The CDR3 protein is CASSLQVSNERLFF. CDR3 bases read: TGTGCCAGCAGCCTACAGGTTTCCAACGAAAGATTATTT. This chain uses TRBV3 with TRBJ1-4, with D perhaps TRBD1 (5 bases). Read data end 1 residue before the CDR3 end; the end is taken from the germline J gene. V dropped 5 bases and J dropped 0 bases, with 7 bases sitting between them. The CDR3 consists of 14 residues. CDR1 and CDR2 (germline): SNHLY, FYNGKV (reference sequence).

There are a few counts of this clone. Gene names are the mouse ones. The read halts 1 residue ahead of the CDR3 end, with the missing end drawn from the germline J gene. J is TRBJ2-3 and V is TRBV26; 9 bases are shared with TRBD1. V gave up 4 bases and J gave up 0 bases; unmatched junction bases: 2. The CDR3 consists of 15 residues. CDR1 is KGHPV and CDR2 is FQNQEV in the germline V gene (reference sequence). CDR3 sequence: CASSPGQGSAETLYF. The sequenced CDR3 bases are TGTGCCAGCAGTCCGGGACAGGGTAGTGCAGAAACGCTGTAT. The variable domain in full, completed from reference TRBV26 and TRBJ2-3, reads NSKVIQTPRYLVKGQGQKAKMRCIPEKGHPVVFWYQQNKNNEFKFLINFQNQEVLQQIDMTEKRFSAECPSNSPCSLEIQSSEAGDSALYLCASSPGQGSAETLYFGSGTRLTVL.

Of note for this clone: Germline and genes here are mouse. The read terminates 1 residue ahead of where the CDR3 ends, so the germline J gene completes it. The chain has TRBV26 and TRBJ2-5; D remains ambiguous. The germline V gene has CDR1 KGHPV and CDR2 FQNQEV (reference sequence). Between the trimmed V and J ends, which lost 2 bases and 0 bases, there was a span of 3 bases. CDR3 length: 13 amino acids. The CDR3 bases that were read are TGTGCCAGCAGTCTGCAGAACCAAGACACCCAGTAC. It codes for CASSLQNQDTQY. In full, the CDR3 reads CASSLQNQDTQYF.

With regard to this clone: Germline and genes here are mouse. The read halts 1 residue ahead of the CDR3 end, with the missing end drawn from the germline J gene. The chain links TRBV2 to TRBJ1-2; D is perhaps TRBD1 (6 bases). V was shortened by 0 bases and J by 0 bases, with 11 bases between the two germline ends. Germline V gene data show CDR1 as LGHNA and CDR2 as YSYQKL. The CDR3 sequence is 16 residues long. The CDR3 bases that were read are TGTGCCAGCAGCCAAGATAAAAGGGGGACAAACTCCGACTACACC. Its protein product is CASSQDKRGTNSDYT. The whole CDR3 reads CASSQDKRGTNSDYTF.

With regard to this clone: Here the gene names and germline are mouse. CDR3 protein: CASSLQGGNERLFF. The CDR3 bases that were read are TGTGCCAGCAGCTTACAGGGGGGCAACGAAAGATTATTT. The chain recombines TRBV4 with TRBJ1-4; 8 bases map to TRBD1. The read ends 1 residue early relative to the CDR3; the germline J gene fills the gap. The germline gives CDR1 LGHDT, CDR2 YNNKQL (reference sequence). V shed 4 bases and J 4 bases; nucleotides not matched to a gene: 2. The CDR3 totals 14 residues.

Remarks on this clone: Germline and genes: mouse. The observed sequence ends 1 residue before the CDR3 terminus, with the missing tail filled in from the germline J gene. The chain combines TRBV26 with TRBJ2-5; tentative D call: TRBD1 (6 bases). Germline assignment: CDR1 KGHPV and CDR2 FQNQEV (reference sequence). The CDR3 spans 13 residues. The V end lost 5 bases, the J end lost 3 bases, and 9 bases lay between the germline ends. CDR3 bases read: TGTGCCAGCAGTTGGACAGCTCAAGACACCCAGTAC. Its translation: CASSWTAQDTQY. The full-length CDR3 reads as CASSWTAQDTQYF.

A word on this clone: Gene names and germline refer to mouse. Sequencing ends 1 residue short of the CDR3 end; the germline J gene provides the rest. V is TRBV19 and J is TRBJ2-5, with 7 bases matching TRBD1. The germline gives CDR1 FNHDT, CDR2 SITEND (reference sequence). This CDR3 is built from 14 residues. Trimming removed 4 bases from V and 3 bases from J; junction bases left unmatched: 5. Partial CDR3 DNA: TGTGCCAGCAGTTCCCCGGGACAGCAAGACACCCAGTAC. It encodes CASSSPGQQDTQY. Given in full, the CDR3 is CASSSPGQQDTQYF.

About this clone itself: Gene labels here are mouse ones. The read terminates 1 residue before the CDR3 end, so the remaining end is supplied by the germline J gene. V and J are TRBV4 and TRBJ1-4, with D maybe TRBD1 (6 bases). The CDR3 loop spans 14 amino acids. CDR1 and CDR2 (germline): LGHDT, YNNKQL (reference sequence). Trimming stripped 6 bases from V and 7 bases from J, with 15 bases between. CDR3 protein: CASSLRGGSERLFF. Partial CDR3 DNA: TGTGCCAGCAGTCTCAGGGGAGGGAGCGAAAGATTATTT. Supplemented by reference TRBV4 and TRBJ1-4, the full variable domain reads ETAVFQTPNYHVTQVGNEVSFNCKQTLGHDTMYWYKQDSKKLLKIMFSYNNKQLIVNETVPRRFSPQSSDKAHLNLRIKSVEPEDSAVYLCASSLRGGSERLFFGHGTKLSVL.

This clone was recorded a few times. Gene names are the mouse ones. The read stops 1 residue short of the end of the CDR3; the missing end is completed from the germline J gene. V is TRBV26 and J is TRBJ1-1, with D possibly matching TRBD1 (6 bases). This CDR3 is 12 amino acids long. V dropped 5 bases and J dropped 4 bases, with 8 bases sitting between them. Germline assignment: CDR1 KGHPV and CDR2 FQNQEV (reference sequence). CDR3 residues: CASSSGVTEVFF. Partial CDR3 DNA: TGTGCCAGCAGTTCAGGGGTCACAGAAGTCTTC.

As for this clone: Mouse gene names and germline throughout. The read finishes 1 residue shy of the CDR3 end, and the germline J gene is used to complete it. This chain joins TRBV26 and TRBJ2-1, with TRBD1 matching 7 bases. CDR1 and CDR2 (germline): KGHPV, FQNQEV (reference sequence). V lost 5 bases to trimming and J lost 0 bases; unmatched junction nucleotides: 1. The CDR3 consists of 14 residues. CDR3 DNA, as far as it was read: TGTGCCAGCAGTAGACAGGGTAACTATGCTGAGCAGTTC. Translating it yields CASSRQGNYAEQF. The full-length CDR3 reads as CASSRQGNYAEQFF.

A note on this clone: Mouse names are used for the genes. CDR3 loop: CASSLGAPLYF. CDR3 DNA (partial): TGTGCAAGCAGCCTGGGGGCCCCCTTGTAC. The V call is TRBV16, the J call TRBJ2-4; tentative D call: TRBD2 (7 bases). The read ends 1 residue before the CDR3 terminus; that terminus is restored from the germline J gene. The CDR3 length is 11 residues. Deletions cut 5 bases from V and 10 bases from J, with 10 bases between. Germline V gene sequence: CDR1 SGHSA, CDR2 FRNQAP. Combining the CDR3 with reference TRBV16 and TRBJ2-4 gives the whole variable domain NAGVIQTPRHKVTGKGQEATLWCEPISGHSAVFWYRQTIVQGLEFLTYFRNQAPIDDSGMPKERFSAQMPNQSHSTLKIQSTQPQDSAVYLCASSLGAPLYFGAGTRLSVL.

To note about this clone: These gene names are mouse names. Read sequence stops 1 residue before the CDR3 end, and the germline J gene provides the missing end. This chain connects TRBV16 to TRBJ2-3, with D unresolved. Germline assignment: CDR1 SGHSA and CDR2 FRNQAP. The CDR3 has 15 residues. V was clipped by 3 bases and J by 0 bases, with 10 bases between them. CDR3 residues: CASSFDFFSAETLYF. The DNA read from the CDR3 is TGTGCAAGCAGCTTCGACTTTTTTAGTGCAGAAACGCTGTAT.